Below, 22 T cell receptor beta chains from the same sample are listed, as sequenced in a study of monozygotic twins with inflammatory bowel disease. TCRdb reprocessed the 5' RACE reads and keeps a single row for each CDR3 protein, giving no DNA. The sample table sets out fewer than 450,000 distinct CDR3 sequences. The specimen was blood. The receptors were sampled from a human donor with ulcerative colitis or Crohn's disease, or a healthy co-twin of an affected twin (not recorded which).

The chain joins TRBV5-1 to TRBJ2-7; lacking DNA, the TRBD1 call made by TCRdb goes unchecked. CDR1 is SGHRS and CDR2 is YFSETQ in the germline V gene. This CDR3 has 15 amino acids. CDR3 in amino acids: CASSVTSGHTYEQYF.

This rearrangement joins TRBV7-3 to TRBJ1-1; TCRdb lists TRBD1, though no DNA is available to test this call. The CDR3 runs 14 residues. Germline CDR1 reads SGHTA; CDR2 reads FQGTGA. CDR3 sequence reads: CASSWSTGDTEAFF.

This sequence joins TRBV7-3 and TRBJ2-3; with no DNA, the TCRdb D assignment of TRBD2 cannot be verified. Germline V gives CDR1 SGHTA, CDR2 FQGTGA. The CDR3 totals 19 residues. This CDR3 is CASSLKRRAGPNPTDTQYF. Complete variable domain (other parts from reference TRBV7-3 and TRBJ2-3): GAGVSQTPSNKVTEKGKYVELRCDPISGHTALYWYRQSLGQGPEFLIYFQGTGAADDSGLPNDRFFAVRPEGSVSTLKIQRTERGDSAVYLCASSLKRRAGPNPTDTQYFGPGTRLTVL.

This chain joins TRBV10-3 and TRBJ2-4. The CDR3 length is 14 residues. CDR1 is ENHRY, CDR2 SYGVKD, per germline. CDR3 loop: CAISTGLAKNIQYF.

This chain uses TRBV5-1 with TRBJ2-5; TCRdb returns TRBD2, unconfirmable since there is no DNA. This CDR3 spans 16 amino acids. Germline values: CDR1 SGHRS, CDR2 YFSETQ. Here the CDR3 reads CASSPGRLETMETQYF.

The V call is TRBV6-2 or TRBV6-3, the J call TRBJ2-7. CDR3 length equals 14 residues. The germline CDR1 and CDR2 sequences are MNHEY and SVGEGT. The CDR3 loop reads CASSTLGPHYEQYF.

This sequence joins TRBV20-1 and TRBJ1-4; TCRdb reports TRBD1, a call that lacks DNA to check it against. The CDR3 consists of 18 residues. Germline V gene sequence: CDR1 DFQATT, CDR2 SNEGSKA (reference sequence). The CDR3 region is CSAYPRTGRLEGREKLFF.

V is TRBV6-5 and J is TRBJ2-1. There are 19 residues in the CDR3. Germline-derived CDR1 and CDR2 are MNHEY and SVGAGI. The chain's CDR3 is CASSYSFPQTQNLYNEQFF.

The CDR3 sequence: CASSLTTTYNEQFF. The rearrangement links TRBV5-1 to TRBJ2-1. Germline V gene lookup returns CDR1 SGHRS and CDR2 YFSETQ. The CDR3 has 14 residues.

The J gene is TRBJ2-2, the V gene TRBV6-6. CDR1 is MNHNY, CDR2 SVGAGI, per germline (reference sequence). The CDR3 has 14 residues. The CDR3 region is CASSYSTDTGELFF.

The J gene is TRBJ2-7, the V gene TRBV9; the TRBD1 assignment by TCRdb is unverifiable without DNA. This CDR3 comprises 16 residues. Germline CDR1 is SGDLS and CDR2 is YYNGEE. The CDR3 sequence: CASSVTDTGSSYEQYF.

The chain links TRBV7-2 to TRBJ2-3. Germline CDR1 reads SGHTA; CDR2 reads FQGNSA. The CDR3 loop spans 13 amino acids. This CDR3 reads CASSPAPADTQYF.

This chain links TRBV7-2 with TRBJ2-5; TCRdb indicates TRBD1, and absent DNA this call remains unverified. CDR3 size: 14 residues. Germline V CDR1 and CDR2: SGHTA, FQGNSA. CDR3 protein: CASSLNRIGETQYF.

The J gene is TRBJ2-3, the V gene TRBV7-6; TCRdb proposes TRBD2, but this gene call is untestable without DNA. The CDR3 is 13 amino acids. Germline V gene sequence: CDR1 SGHVS, CDR2 FNYEAQ. CDR3 in amino acids: CASSSNQGLPQYF.

CDR3 residues: CASSQAYGTENEKLFF. This chain joins TRBV4-3 and TRBJ1-4; TCRdb calls TRBD1, which cannot be checked without DNA. CDR1 is LGHNA and CDR2 is YSLEER in the germline V gene. There are 16 residues in the CDR3.

The chain has TRBV19 and TRBJ1-5; no DNA is available, so the TRBD1 call from TCRdb remains unchecked. Germline CDR1 is LNHDA and CDR2 is SQIVND (reference sequence). CDR3 size: 16 residues. The CDR3 spells CASSTQTGLLGGPQHF.

The rearrangement joins TRBV3-1 to TRBJ2-7; TCRdb gives TRBD1 as the D gene, but with no DNA this cannot be confirmed. CDR3 length equals 14 residues. Germline values: CDR1 LGHDT, CDR2 YNNKEL (reference sequence). CDR3 sequence: CASSHRQGRSEQYF.

This chain joins TRBV5-6 and TRBJ2-7; TCRdb proposes TRBD2, but this gene call is untestable without DNA. Per germline, CDR1 SGHDT and CDR2 YYEEEE. The CDR3 is 13 amino acids. The CDR3 loop reads CASSLGLADEQYF. Full variable domain (outside the CDR3, taken from reference TRBV5-6 and TRBJ2-7): DAGVTQSPTHLIKTRGQQVTLRCSPKSGHDTVSWYQQALGQGPQFIFQYYEEEERQRGNFPDRFSGHQFPNYSSELNVNALLLGDSALYLCASSLGLADEQYFGPGTRLTVT.

This chain uses TRBV20-1 with TRBJ1-2. Germline V gene sequence: CDR1 DFQATT, CDR2 SNEGSKA (reference sequence). The CDR3 covers 12 residues. The CDR3: CSTPLGSGGYTF.

The chain employs TRBV19 and TRBJ1-1; TCRdb lists TRBD1, though no DNA is available to test this call. The CDR3 extends over 15 amino acids. The V gene's germline CDR1 is LNHDA and CDR2 SQIVND (reference sequence). CDR3 in amino acids: CASSIQGAGGTEAFF.

The rearrangement uses TRBV11-2 and TRBJ2-1; TCRdb's D call of TRBD2 is untestable without DNA. This CDR3 comprises 17 residues. CDR1 is SGHAT and CDR2 is FQNNGV in the germline V gene. The CDR3 protein is CASSYQGFASGGNEQFF.

CDR3: CASSLGDSPLWEQYF. The chain employs TRBV5-5 and TRBJ2-7; the TCRdb call, TRBD1, lacks DNA for checking. Germline-derived CDR1 and CDR2 are SGHKS and YYEKEE (reference sequence). The CDR3 sequence is 15 residues long.